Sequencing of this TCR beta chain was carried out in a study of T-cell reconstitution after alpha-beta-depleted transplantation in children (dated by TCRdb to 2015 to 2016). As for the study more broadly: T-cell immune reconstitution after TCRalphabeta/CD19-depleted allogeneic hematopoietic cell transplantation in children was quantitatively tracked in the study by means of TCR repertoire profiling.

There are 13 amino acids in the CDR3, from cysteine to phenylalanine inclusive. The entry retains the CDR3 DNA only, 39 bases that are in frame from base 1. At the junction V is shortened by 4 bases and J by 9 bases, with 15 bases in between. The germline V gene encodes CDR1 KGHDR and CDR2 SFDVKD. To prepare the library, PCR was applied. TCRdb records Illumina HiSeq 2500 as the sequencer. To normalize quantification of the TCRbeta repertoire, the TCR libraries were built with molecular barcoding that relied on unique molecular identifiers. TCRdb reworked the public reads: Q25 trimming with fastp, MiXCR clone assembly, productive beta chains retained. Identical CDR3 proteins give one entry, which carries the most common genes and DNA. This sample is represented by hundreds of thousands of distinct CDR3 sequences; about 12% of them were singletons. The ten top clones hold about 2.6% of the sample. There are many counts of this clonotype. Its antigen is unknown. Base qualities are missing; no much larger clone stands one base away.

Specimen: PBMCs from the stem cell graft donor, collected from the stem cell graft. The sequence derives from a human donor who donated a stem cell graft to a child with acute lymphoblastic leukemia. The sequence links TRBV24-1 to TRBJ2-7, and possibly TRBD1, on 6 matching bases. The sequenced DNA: TGTGCCACCAGTGAAGGACCAGGGGTAGCGCAGTACTTC. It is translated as CATSEGPGVAQYF.